This T cell receptor (beta chain) was profiled in a study of blood T cell repertoires in COVID-19. About the study: Samples of COVID-19 (acute and convalescent) were obtained from the United States, Italy and Spain.

Produced via immunoSEQ multiplex PCR; TCRdb's table is partial and in-frame only. The profile shows 110,000 or so clones, roughly 80% of them singletons. Germline lookup yields CDR1 KGHSH and CDR2 LQKENI. The V end was cut by 0 bases, the J end by 2 bases, with 7 bases between. CDR3 size: 15 residues. The chain links TRBV18 to TRBJ1-4; D remains unclear. The receptor comes from a human donor in a cohort sampled during active COVID-19. The specimen sequenced was peripheral blood. CDR3 bases: TGTGCCAGCTCACCACCGATCGGGACTAATGAAAAACTGTTTTTT. Its translation is CASSPPIGTNEKLFF. Based on the CDR3 plus reference TRBV18 and TRBJ1-4, the full variable domain is NAGVMQNPRHLVRRRGQEARLRCSPMKGHSHVYWYRQLPEEGLKFMVYLQKENIIDESGMPKERFSAEFPKEGPSILRIQQVVRGDSAAYFCASSPPIGTNEKLFFGSGTQLSVL.